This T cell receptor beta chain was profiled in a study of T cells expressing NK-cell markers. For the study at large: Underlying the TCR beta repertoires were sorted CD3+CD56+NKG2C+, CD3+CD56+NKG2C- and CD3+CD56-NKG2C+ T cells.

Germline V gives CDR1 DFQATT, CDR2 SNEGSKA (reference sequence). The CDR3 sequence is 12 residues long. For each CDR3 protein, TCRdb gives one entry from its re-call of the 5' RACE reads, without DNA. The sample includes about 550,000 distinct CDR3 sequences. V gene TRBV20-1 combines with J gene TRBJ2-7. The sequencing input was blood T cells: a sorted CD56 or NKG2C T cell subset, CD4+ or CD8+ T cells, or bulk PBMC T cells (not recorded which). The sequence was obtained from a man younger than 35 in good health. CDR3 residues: CSARGGNYEQYF.